A single sample is the source of the 8 T cell receptor beta chains below, sequenced in a study of blood T cell repertoires in COVID-19. The protocol was immunoSEQ multiplex PCR, while the TCRdb copy is restricted to in-frame clones and leaves out a portion. The repertoire holds around 23,000 clones, with around nine tenths as singletons. The sequencing sample was made of peripheral blood. The receptor source for this set is a middle-aged man with active COVID-19.

The CDR3 is CASSVEAGIHEQYF. As DNA, the CDR3 is TGTGCCAGCAGCGTAGAGGCAGGGATCCACGAGCAGTACTTC. The V call is TRBV9, the J call TRBJ2-7, with a weak D call TRBD1 (5 bases). The V gene lost 0 bases and the J gene lost 5 bases, with 12 bases spanning the gap. This CDR3 has 14 residues. Germline loops: CDR1 SGDLS, CDR2 YYNGEE.

The chain carries TRBV5-4 and TRBJ1-2; D gene unclear. This CDR3 comprises 15 residues. V lost 0 bases, J lost 4 bases, and 13 bases lay in between. Per germline, CDR1 SGHNT and CDR2 YYREEE (reference sequence). CDR3 nucleotide sequence: TGTGCCAGCAGCTTGGGTGGAGACCGGTCCTATGGCTACACCTTC. Translating gives CASSLGGDRSYGYTF.

This chain joins TRBV5-4 and TRBJ1-1; D uncertain. Germline assignment: CDR1 SGHNT and CDR2 YYREEE (reference sequence). This CDR3 region has 13 residues. V lost 2 bases and J lost 1, with 6 bases in between. The CDR3 is CASSFQENTEAFF. The CDR3 nucleotides read TGTGCCAGCAGCTTCCAGGAGAACACTGAAGCTTTCTTT. Drawing the rest from reference TRBV5-4 and TRBJ1-1, the complete variable domain is ETGVTQSPTHLIKTRGQQVTLRCSSQSGHNTVSWYQQALGQGPQFIFQYYREEENGRGNFPPRFSGLQFPNYSSELNVNALELDDSALYLCASSFQENTEAFFGQGTRLTVV.

V usage is TRBV5-8 and J usage is TRBJ2-2; 9 bases align to TRBD1. This CDR3 region has 15 residues. J was trimmed by 0 bases and V by 3 bases; bases with no gene match: 0. Per germline, CDR1 SGHTS and CDR2 YDEGEE. The CDR3 DNA reads TGTGCCAGCAGCTGGACAGGGGCGAACACCGGGGAGCTGTTTTTT. Translating it yields CASSWTGANTGELFF.

Here the CDR3 DNA reads TGTGCCAGCAGCTTGGGGGGGCGTATGGACGAGCAGTACTTC. As protein: CASSLGGRMDEQYF. This chain joins TRBV7-2 and TRBJ2-7, with D tentatively TRBD2 (7 bases). Trimming left V 3 bases short and J 5 bases short, with 14 bases between. This CDR3 spans 14 amino acids. Germline-derived CDR1 and CDR2 are SGHTA and FQGNSA.

This chain uses TRBV6-5 with TRBJ1-4; TRBD1 is a possible D gene (6 bases). CDR1 is MNHEY and CDR2 is SVGAGI in the germline V gene. This CDR3 is 15 amino acids long. Deletions cut 5 bases from V and 0 bases from J, with 10 bases between. CDR3 sequence reads: CASSTGTTTNEKLFF. CDR3 sequence (DNA): TGTGCCAGCAGTACCGGGACAACAACTAATGAAAAACTGTTTTTT.

J is TRBJ2-7 and V is TRBV5-6, with unresolved D. The CDR3 has 16 amino acids. Per the germline V gene, CDR1 is SGHDT and CDR2 is YYEEEE. The V end was cut by 0 bases, the J end by 2 bases, with 15 bases between. For the CDR3, the DNA is TGTGCCAGCAGCTTGGCCAGTCCGCGCACTACCTACGAGCAGTACGTC. Translation gives CASSLASPRTTYEQYV.

This clone appeared once. The DNA for the CDR3 is TGTGCCAGCAGCAAAGAAAGGCGGGGAGGGCAGAGAGACACTGAAGCTTTCTTT. Translation: CASSKERRGGQRDTEAFF. The chain couples TRBV21-1 to TRBJ1-1. TRBV21-1 is marked as a pseudogene. The CDR3 has 18 amino acids.